This entry concerns a single T cell receptor (beta chain). The antigen is unknown. The junction departs from the called germline gene at one end, perhaps through a read error. The CDR3 runs to 12 residues. Germline lookup yields CDR1 MDHEN and CDR2 SYDVKM. This specimen belongs to a study of STAT3 mutations in large granular lymphocyte leukemia. For the study at large: Over half of T-LGLL patients had one or more immunosuppressive regimens.

Study-level findings and limits: Treatment regimens differed across patients between samplings. At least one immunodominant TCR beta clonotype appeared in every T-cell large granular lymphocyte leukemia patient.

Tens of thousands of productive templates were obtained per sample on average. Repertoires were generated with immunoSEQ multiplex PCR, while TCRdb's copy carries only in-frame clones and drops some. In all, the sample yields 94 clones. This clonotype originated in a woman in her 70s with T-cell large granular lymphocyte leukemia. Some clones in this sample may be carry-over from other donors' samples. Sequenced material: peripheral blood mononuclear cells. The V and J genes are TRBV28 and TRBJ2-7; TRBD1 aligns across 8 bases. The CDR3, as DNA: TGTGCCAGCAGTTTATCCAGGGGGCGCGGCATTTTC. Translated: CASSLSRGRGIF. The full variable domain, completed using reference TRBV28 and TRBJ2-7, is DVKVTQSSRYLVKRTGEKVFLECVQDMDHENMFWYRQDPGLGLRLIYFSYDVKMKEKGDIPEGYSVSREKKERFSLILESASTNQTSMYLCASSLSRGRGIFGPGTRLTVT.